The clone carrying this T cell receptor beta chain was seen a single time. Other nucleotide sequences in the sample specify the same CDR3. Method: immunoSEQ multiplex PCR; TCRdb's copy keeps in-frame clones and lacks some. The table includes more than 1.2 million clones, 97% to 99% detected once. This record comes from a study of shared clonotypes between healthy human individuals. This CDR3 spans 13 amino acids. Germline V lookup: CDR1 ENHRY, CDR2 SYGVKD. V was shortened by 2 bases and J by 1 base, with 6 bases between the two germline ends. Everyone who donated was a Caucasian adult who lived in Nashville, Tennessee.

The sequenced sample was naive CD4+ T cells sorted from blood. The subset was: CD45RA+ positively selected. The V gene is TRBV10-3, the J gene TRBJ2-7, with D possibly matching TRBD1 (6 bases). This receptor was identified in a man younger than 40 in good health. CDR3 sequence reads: CAISEDRSYEQYF. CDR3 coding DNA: TGTGCCATCAGTGAGGACAGGTCCTACGAGCAGTACTTC.